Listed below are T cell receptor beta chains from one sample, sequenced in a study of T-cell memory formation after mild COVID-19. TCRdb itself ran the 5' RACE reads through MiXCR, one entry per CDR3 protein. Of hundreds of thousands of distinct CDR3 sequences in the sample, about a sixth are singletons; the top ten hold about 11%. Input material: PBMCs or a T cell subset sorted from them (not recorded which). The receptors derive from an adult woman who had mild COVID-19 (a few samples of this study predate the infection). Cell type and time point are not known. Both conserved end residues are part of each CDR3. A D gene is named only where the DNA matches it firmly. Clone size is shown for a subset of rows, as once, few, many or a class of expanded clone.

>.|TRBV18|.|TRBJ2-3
CASCSGGRTDTQYF
TGTGCCAGCTGTTCGGGGGGCCGCACAGATACGCAGTATTTT
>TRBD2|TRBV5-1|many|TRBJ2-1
CASSSGSTSGSGEQFF
TGCGCCAGCAGCTCCGGTTCCACTAGCGGGAGCGGTGAGCAGTTCTTC
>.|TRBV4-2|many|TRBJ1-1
CASSQENTEAFF
TGTGCCAGCAGCCAAGAGAACACTGAAGCTTTCTTT
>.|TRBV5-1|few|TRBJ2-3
CASSLGSRGVLTDTQYF
TGCGCCAGCAGCTTGGGGTCGCGGGGAGTTCTCACAGATACGCAGTATTTT
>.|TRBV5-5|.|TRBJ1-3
CASSTSRDSGNTIYF
TGTGCCAGCAGCACCAGCCGGGACTCTGGAAACACCATATATTTT
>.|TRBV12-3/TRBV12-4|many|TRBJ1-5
CASSLSDSNQPQHF
TGTGCCAGCAGCTTATCAGATAGCAATCAGCCCCAGCATTTT
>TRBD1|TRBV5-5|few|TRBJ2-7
CASSHPQGAYEQYF
TGTGCCAGCAGCCACCCGCAGGGGGCCTACGAGCAGTACTTC
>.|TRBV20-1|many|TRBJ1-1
CSARAWAGRTDTEAFF
TGCAGTGCTAGAGCTTGGGCGGGTCGTACCGACACTGAAGCTTTCTTT
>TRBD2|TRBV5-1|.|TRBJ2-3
CASSRAGGRDTQYF
TGCGCCAGCAGCCGGGCGGGGGGCAGGGATACGCAGTATTTT
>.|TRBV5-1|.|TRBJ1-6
CASSLGNRDKGSPLHF
TGCGCCAGCAGCTTGGGAAACAGGGACAAGGGTTCACCCCTCCACTTT
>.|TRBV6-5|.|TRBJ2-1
CASSYSTGASNEQFF
TGTGCCAGCAGTTACTCGACGGGGGCGTCAAATGAGCAGTTCTTC
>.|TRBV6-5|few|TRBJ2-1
CASSSGGVGNEQFF
TGTGCCAGCAGTTCAGGTGGTGTTGGGAATGAGCAGTTCTTC
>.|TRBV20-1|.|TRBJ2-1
CSASSPSEQFF
TGCAGTGCTTCAAGCCCCAGTGAGCAGTTCTTC
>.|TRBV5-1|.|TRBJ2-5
CASSLRGHHQETQYF
TGCGCCAGCAGCTTGCGGGGACACCACCAAGAGACCCAGTACTTC
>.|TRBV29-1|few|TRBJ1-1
CSVGYTEAFF
TGCAGCGTTGGGTACACTGAAGCTTTCTTT
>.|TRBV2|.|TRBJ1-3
CASSRDFGNTIYF
TGTGCCAGCAGTCGGGACTTCGGAAACACCATATATTTT